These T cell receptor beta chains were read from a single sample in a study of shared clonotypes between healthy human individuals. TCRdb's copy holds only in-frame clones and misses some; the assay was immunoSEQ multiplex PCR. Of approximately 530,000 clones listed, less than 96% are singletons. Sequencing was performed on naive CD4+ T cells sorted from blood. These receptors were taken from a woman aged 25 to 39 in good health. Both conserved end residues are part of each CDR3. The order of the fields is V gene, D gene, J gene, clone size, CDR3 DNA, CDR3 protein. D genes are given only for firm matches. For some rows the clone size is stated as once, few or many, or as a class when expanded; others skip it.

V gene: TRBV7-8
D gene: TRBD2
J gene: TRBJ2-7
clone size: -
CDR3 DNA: TGTGCCAGCAGCATCACCGGGACTAGCGGGAACCCCTACGAGCAGTACTTC
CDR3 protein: CASSITGTSGNPYEQYF

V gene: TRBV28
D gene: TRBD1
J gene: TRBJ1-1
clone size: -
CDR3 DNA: TGTGCCAGCAGGCCACAGGGGCTTTACACTGAAGCTTTCTTT
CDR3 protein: CASRPQGLYTEAFF

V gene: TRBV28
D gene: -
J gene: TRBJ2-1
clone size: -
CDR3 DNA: TGTGCCAGCAGTTACGGTGGCAAGTCCTACAATGAGCAGTTCTTC
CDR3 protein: CASSYGGKSYNEQFF

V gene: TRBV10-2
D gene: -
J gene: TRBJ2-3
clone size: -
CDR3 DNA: TGCGCCAGCAGTGATTATTCCGTCGGCACAGATACGCAGTATTTT
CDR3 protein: CASSDYSVGTDTQYF

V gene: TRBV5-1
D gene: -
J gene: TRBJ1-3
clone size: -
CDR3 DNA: TGCGCCAGCAGCGAACGGACAGCCCCTGGAAACACCATATATTTT
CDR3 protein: CASSERTAPGNTIYF

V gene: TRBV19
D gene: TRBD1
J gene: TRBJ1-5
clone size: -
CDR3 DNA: TGTGCCAGTAGTACGACAGGGGGTGGATATCAGCCCCAGCATTTT
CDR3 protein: CASSTTGGGYQPQHF

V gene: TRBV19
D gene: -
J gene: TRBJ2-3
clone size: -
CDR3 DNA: TGTGCCAGTAAGGCCCGAGGGACACCGAGCACAGATACGCAGTATTTT
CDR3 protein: CASKARGTPSTDTQYF

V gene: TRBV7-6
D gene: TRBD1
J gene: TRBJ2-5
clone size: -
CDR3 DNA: TGTGCCAGCAGCTTAGCGGGACAGGGGTATCAAGAGACCCAGTACTTC
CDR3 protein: CASSLAGQGYQETQYF

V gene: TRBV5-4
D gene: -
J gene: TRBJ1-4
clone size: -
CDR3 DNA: TGTGCCAGCAGCGGTAACACAGCAACGAATGAAAAACTGTTTTTT
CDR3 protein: CASSGNTATNEKLFF

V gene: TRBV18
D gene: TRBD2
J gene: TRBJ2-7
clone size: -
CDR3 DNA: TGTGCCAGCTCACCACCCCTCGCGGGGGGGTACGAGCAGTACTTC
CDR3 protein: CASSPPLAGGYEQYF

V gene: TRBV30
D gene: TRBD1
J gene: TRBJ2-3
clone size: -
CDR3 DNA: TGTGCCTGGAGTGCATCGACAGGGTACACAGATACGCAGTATTTT
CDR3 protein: CAWSASTGYTDTQYF

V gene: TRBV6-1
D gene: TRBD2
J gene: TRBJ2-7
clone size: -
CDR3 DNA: TGTGCCAGCAGTGAATACGGTGGGGGTAGCGGGAGCAACTACGAGCAGTACTTC
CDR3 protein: CASSEYGGGSGSNYEQYF

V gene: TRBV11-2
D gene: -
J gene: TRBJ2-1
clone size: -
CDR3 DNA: TGTGCCAGCAGCGCCCCCGGGGTGAATGAGCAGTTCTTC
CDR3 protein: CASSAPGVNEQFF

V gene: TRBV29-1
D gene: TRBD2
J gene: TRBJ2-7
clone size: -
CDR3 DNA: TGCAGCGTTGAAGGGGCTAGCGGGCTAAACTACGAGCAGTACTTC
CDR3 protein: CSVEGASGLNYEQYF

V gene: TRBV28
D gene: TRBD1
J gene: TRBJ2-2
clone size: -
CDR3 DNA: TGTGCCAGCAGTTTACACGGGACAGGGACTACCGGGGAGCTGTTTTTT
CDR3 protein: CASSLHGTGTTGELFF

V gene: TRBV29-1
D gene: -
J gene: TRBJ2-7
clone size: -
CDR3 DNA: TGCAGCGTTGAAGACTGGTCAGTCAGCAACGAGCAGTACTTC
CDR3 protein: CSVEDWSVSNEQYF

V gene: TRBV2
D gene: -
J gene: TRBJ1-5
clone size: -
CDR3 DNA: TGTGCCAGCAGTGAAGTAGGTCAGCCCCAGCATTTT
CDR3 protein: CASSEVGQPQHF

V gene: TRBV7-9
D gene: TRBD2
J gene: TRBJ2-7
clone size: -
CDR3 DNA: TGTGCCAGCAGCGTAATTAGCGGGAACTCCTACGAGCAGTACTTC
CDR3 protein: CASSVISGNSYEQYF

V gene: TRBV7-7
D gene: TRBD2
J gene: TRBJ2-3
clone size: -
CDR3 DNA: TGTGCCAGCAGCTTAGCATTGAGACTAGCGGGGGCAGATACGCAGTATTTT
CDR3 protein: CASSLALRLAGADTQYF

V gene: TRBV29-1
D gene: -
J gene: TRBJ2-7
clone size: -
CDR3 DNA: TGCAGCGTTGTTAACGGAAGAACATACGAGCAGTACTTC
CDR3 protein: CSVVNGRTYEQYF

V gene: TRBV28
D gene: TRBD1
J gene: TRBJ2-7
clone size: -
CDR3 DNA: TGTGCCAGCAGCCCGGGACAGGTGCCACCCTACGAGCAGTACTTC
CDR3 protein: CASSPGQVPPYEQYF

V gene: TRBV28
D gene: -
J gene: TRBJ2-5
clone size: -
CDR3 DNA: TGTGCCAGCAGTCCATCAGCGGCGCCCAACCAAGAGACCCAGTACTTC
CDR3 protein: CASSPSAAPNQETQYF

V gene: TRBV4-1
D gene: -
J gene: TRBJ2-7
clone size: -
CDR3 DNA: TGCGCCAGCAGCCAACCAGGGAAGGCCTACGAGCAGTACTTC
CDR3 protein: CASSQPGKAYEQYF

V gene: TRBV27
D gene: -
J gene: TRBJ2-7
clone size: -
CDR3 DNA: TGTGCCAGCAGTTTATACTGGACTTCAACCTACGAGCAGTACTTC
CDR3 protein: CASSLYWTSTYEQYF

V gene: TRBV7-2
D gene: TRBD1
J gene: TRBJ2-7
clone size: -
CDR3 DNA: TGTGCCAGCAGCCCAACAAGCGGGACAGGGGGCATCTACGAGCAGTACTTC
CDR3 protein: CASSPTSGTGGIYEQYF

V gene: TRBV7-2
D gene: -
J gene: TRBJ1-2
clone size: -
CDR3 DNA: TGTGCCAGCAGAAAAATTAACGGCCGGGAGTACTATGGCTACACCTTC
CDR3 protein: CASRKINGREYYGYTF

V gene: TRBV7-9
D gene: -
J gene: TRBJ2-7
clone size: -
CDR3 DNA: TGTGCCAGCAGCTTAGCAATCCTAAAGGACGAGCAGTACTTC
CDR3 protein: CASSLAILKDEQYF

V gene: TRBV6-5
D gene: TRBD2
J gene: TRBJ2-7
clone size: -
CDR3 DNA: TGTGCCACCTGGGGTAGCGGGAGAGGCGAGCAGTACTTC
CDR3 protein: CATWGSGRGEQYF

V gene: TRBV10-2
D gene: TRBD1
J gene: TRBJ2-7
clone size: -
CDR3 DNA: TGCGCCAGCAAGAAGGGACAGTACTACGAGCAGTACTTC
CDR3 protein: CASKKGQYYEQYF

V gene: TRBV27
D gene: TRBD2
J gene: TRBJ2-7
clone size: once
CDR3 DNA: TGTGCCAGCACCAACCGACTAGCGGGAAACTACGAGCAGTACTTC
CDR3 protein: CASTNRLAGNYEQYF

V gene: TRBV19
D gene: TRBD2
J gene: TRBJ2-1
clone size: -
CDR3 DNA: TGTGCCAGTAGACGGACTAGAGATCCGGATGAGCAGTTCTTC
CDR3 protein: CASRRTRDPDEQFF

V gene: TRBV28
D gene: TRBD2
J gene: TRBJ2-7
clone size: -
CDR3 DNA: TGTGCCAGCAGCCCGGGGGAGCGGGAGAAATACGAGCAGTACTTC
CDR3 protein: CASSPGEREKYEQYF

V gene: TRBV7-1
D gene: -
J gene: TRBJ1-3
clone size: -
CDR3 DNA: TGTGCCAGCAGCTTAGCGCTGGGGGTCTCTGGAAACACCATATATTTT
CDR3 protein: CASSLALGVSGNTIYF

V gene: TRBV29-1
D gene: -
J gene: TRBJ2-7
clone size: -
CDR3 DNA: TGCAGCGTACTCCAGACAGCTCGTCGCGAGCAGTACTTC
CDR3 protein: CSVLQTARREQYF

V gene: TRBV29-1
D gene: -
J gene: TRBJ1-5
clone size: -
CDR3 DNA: TGCAGCGTGAGGGGGGTCGATCAGCCCCAGCATTTT
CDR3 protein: CSVRGVDQPQHF